The sequence of this T cell receptor (beta chain) was determined in a study of CD8+CD57+ T cells in acquired aplastic anemia. The wider study: Average DNA yield from sorted CD4+ and CD8+ cells was about 3 ug.

The CDR3 covers 11 residues. CDR1 is WSHSY, CDR2 SAAADI, per germline. V was pared by 7 bases and J by 10 bases, with 11 bases between. Profiling of TCR beta VDJ combinations and CDR3 sequences used genomic DNA as template. One entry per CDR3 protein, called by TCRdb with MiXCR from the reads. This sample carries approximately 220,000 distinct CDR3 sequences, over 40% of them seen once, and the ten largest clones take around 20%. The sequenced patients had an expansion of CD8+CD57+ cells seen by flow cytometry. Untreated patients provided the blood samples, with no therapy given before sampling. The material sequenced was sorted CD4+, CD8+, or CD8+CD57+ T cells (not recorded which) from PBMCs. The source of this sequence is a human donor with aplastic anemia. V is TRBV10-2 and J is TRBJ2-1; D ambiguous. This CDR3 is CASKAIWEQFF. The CDR3 nucleotides are TGCGCCAGCAAAGCGATATGGGAGCAGTTCTTC.